One and the same sample provided the 10 T cell receptor beta chains below, sequenced in a study of identifying expanded T cells in peripheral blood (dated by TCRdb to about 2019). The library was built by means of the immunoSEQ multiplex PCR assay. Sourced from immuneACCESS, this table was stored by TCRdb with only in-frame sequences that have V and J called. A share of the clones is absent; for the studies checked, an unresolved V gene accounts for under half, and the remainder has no known explanation. In all, the sample holds around 130,000 clones, and 75% to 90% of those were seen once. Approximately 8% of the sample comes from the top ten. The sequencing sample was made of blood. The receptors were gathered from a person between 18 and 75 years old in good health.

The chain uses TRBV30 and TRBJ2-5; D perhaps matches TRBD1 (5 bases). This CDR3 comprises 14 residues. Germline CDR1 GTSNPN, CDR2 SVGIG (reference sequence). V lost 5 bases and J lost 0, with 13 bases in between. The CDR3 DNA sequence: TGTGCCTGGGCTAGGACACCTGACCAAGAGACCCAGTACTTC. Protein sequence: CAWARTPDQETQYF.

This clone was seen a few times. The rearrangement links TRBV30 to TRBJ1-6, with D uncertain. The V gene's germline CDR1 is GTSNPN and CDR2 SVGIG (reference sequence). The V and J ends lost 0 bases and 8 bases respectively, with 8 bases between them. The CDR3 covers 13 residues. The CDR3 nucleotides are TGTGCCTGGAGTGTACAGCCTGATTCACCCCTCCACTTT. It yields the protein CAWSVQPDSPLHF.

This clone appeared a few times. The chain joins TRBV28 to TRBJ2-7; TRBD2 matches 7 bases. This CDR3 spans 12 amino acids. Germline CDR1 reads MDHEN; CDR2 reads SYDVKM. Germline trimming cut 8 bases from V and 3 bases from J; bases unmatched to any gene: 4. CDR3 in amino acids: CASGRGSYEQYF. CDR3 DNA sequence: TGTGCCAGCGGGAGGGGCAGCTACGAGCAGTACTTC.

The V and J genes are TRBV6-1 and TRBJ2-5, with unresolved D. Deletions cut 2 bases from V and 2 bases from J, with 6 bases between. The CDR3 spans 13 residues. Per germline, CDR1 MNHNS and CDR2 SASEGT. The CDR3 DNA reads TGTGCCAGCAGTGAACCCAGGCAAGAGACCCAGTACTTC. It yields the protein CASSEPRQETQYF.

This clone was counted a few times. This chain connects TRBV14 to TRBJ2-7, with 8 bases lining up with TRBD2. Germline V gene data show CDR1 as SGHDN and CDR2 as FVKESK. The CDR3 sequence is 15 residues long. The V segment lost 3 bases and the J segment 4 bases; nucleotides outside the gene matches: 8. The DNA of the CDR3 is TGTGCCAGCAGCCAGTCGGGAGGGGGGCCGTACGAGCAGTACTTC. Amino acids: CASSQSGGGPYEQYF.

In its sample, this clone was seen a few times. The CDR3 protein is CASSAGRDPEAFF. The CDR3 DNA is TGTGCCAGCAGCGCCGGGAGGGACCCTGAAGCTTTCTTT. The chain joins TRBV11-1 to TRBJ1-1, with a possible D match to TRBD1 (5 bases). Trimming cost V 5 bases and J 6 bases, with 13 bases left between them. Germline CDR1 and CDR2: SGHAT and FQDESV (reference sequence). The CDR3 runs 13 residues. Supplemented by reference TRBV11-1 and TRBJ1-1, the full variable domain reads EAEVAQSPRYKITEKSQAVAFWCDPISGHATLYWYRQILGQGPELLVQFQDESVVDDSQLPKDRFSAERLKGVDSTLKIQPAELGDSAMYLCASSAGRDPEAFFGQGTRLTVV.

The J gene is TRBJ2-1, the V gene TRBV7-3; 7 bases are a match to TRBD1. Germline V gene lookup returns CDR1 SGHTA and CDR2 FQGTGA. CDR3 size: 16 residues. V was clipped by 0 bases and J by 1 base; unmatched bases: 3. The CDR3 region has the DNA TGTGCCAGCAGCTTAACGGCAGGGGGTTCCTACAATGAGCAGTTCTTC. This translates into CASSLTAGGSYNEQFF.

This clone was counted a single time. The chain employs TRBV14 and TRBJ1-4; TRBD1 is a possible D gene (6 bases). Trimming left V 4 bases short and J 12 bases short, with 12 bases between. The germline gives CDR1 SGHDN, CDR2 FVKESK. The CDR3 extends over 12 amino acids. In DNA form, the CDR3 reads TGTGCCAGCAGCCGACGGGACACCCAACTGTTTTTT. Translated, it gives CASSRRDTQLFF.

This rearrangement joins TRBV27 to TRBJ2-7; D is tentatively TRBD1 or TRBD2 (5 bases each). This CDR3 has 15 residues. The V and J ends lost 5 bases and 1 base respectively, with 15 bases between them. Germline V lookup: CDR1 MNHEY, CDR2 SMNVEV (reference sequence). As DNA, the CDR3 is TGTGCCAGCAGTCAAACCCCGGGACCTTCCTACGAGCAGTACTTC. Translated: CASSQTPGPSYEQYF.

For the CDR3, the DNA is TGTGCCAGCTCACCAAAGACCGGGACTAGTCTCAACACCGGGGAGCTGTTTTTT. Residues: CASSPKTGTSLNTGELFF. J is TRBJ2-2 and V is TRBV18, with 8 bases identical to TRBD2. The germline CDR1 and CDR2 sequences are KGHSH and LQKENI. The CDR3 is made up of 18 amino acids. V shed 2 bases, J shed 2 bases, and the junction held 10 bases outside the gene matches.